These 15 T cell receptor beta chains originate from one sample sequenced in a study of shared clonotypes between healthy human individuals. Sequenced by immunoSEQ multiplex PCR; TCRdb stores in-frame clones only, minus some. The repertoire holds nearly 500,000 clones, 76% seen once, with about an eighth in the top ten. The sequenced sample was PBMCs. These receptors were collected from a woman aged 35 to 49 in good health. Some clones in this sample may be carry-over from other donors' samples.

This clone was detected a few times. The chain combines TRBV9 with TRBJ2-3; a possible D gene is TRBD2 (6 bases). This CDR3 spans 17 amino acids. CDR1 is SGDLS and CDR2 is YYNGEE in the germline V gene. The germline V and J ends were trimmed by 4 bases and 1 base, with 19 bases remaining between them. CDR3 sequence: CASSLTLLASGTDTQYF. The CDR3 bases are TGTGCCAGCAGCCTCACCCTCCTGGCTAGCGGCACAGATACGCAGTATTTT.

The CDR3 sequence is CATSRDLGGSYEQYF. CDR3 bases: TGTGCCACCAGCAGAGATCTGGGAGGGTCCTACGAGCAGTACTTC. This chain links TRBV15 with TRBJ2-7; 7 bases line up with TRBD2. Germline V gives CDR1 LNHNV, CDR2 YYDKDF (reference sequence). J was trimmed by 1 base and V by 0 bases; bases with no gene match: 3. CDR3 length: 15 residues.

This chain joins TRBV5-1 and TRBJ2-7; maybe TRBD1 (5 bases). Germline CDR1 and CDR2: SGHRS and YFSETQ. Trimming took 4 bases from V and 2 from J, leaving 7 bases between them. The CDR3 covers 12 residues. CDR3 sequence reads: CASSLTAYEQYF. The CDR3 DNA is TGCGCCAGCAGCCTGACAGCCTACGAGCAGTACTTC.

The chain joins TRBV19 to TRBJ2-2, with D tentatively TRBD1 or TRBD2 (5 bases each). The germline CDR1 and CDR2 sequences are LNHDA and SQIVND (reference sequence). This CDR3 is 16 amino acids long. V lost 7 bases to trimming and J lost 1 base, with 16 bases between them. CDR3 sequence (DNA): TGTGCCAGTACTCCCCGGGACCGGGGGAACACCGGGGAGCTGTTTTTT. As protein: CASTPRDRGNTGELFF.

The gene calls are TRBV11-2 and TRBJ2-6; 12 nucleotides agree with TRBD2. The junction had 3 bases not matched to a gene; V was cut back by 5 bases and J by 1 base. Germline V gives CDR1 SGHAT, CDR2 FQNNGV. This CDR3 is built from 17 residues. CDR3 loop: CASSRLAGESGANVLTF. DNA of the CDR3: TGTGCCAGCAGCCGACTAGCGGGAGAGTCTGGGGCCAACGTCCTGACTTTC.

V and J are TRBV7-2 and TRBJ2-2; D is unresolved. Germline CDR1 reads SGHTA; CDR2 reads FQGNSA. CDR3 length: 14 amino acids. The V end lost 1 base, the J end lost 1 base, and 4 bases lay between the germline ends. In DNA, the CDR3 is TGTGCCAGCAGCTTAGAACTGAACACCGGGGAGCTGTTTTTT. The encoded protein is CASSLELNTGELFF.

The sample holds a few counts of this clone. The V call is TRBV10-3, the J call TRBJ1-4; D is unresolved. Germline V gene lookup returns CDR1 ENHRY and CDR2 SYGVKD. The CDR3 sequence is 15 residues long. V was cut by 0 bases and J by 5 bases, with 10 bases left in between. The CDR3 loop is CAISESSTSNEKLFF. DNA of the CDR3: TGTGCCATCAGTGAGTCGAGCACTAGCAATGAAAAACTGTTTTTT.

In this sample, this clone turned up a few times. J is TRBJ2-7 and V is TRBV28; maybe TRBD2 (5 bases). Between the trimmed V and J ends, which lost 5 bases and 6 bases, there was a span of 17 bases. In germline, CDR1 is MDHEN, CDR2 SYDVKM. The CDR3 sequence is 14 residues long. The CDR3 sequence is CASSPFGPSGEQYF. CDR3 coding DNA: TGTGCCAGCAGTCCATTCGGGCCCAGCGGCGAGCAGTACTTC. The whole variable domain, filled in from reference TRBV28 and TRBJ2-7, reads DVKVTQSSRYLVKRTGEKVFLECVQDMDHENMFWYRQDPGLGLRLIYFSYDVKMKEKGDIPEGYSVSREKKERFSLILESASTNQTSMYLCASSPFGPSGEQYFGPGTRLTVT.

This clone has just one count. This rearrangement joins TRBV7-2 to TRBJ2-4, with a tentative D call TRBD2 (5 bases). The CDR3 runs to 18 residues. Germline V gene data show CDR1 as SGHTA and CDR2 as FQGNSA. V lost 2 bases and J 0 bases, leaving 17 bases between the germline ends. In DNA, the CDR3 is TGTGCCAGCAGCTTACCTTTTCTAGCTGAGCCAGCCAAAAACATTCAGTACTTC. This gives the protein CASSLPFLAEPAKNIQYF.

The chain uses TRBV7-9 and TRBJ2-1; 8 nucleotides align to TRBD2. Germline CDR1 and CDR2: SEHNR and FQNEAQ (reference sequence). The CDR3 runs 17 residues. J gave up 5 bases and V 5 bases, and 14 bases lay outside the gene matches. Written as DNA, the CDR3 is TGTGCCAGCAGCCCCCGGACTAGCAGAGGGGGAGACAATGAGCAGTTCTTC. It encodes CASSPRTSRGGDNEQFF.

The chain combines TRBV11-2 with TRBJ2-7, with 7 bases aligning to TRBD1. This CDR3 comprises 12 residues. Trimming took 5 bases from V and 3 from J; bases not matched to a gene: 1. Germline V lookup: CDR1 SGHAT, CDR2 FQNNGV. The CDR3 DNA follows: TGTGCCAGCAGCCGACAGGGCTACGAGCAGTACTTC. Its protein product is CASSRQGYEQYF. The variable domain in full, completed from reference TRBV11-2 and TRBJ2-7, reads EAGVAQSPRYKIIEKRQSVAFWCNPISGHATLYWYQQILGQGPKLLIQFQNNGVVDDSQLPKDRFSAERLKGVDSTLKIQPAKLEDSAVYLCASSRQGYEQYFGPGTRLTVT.

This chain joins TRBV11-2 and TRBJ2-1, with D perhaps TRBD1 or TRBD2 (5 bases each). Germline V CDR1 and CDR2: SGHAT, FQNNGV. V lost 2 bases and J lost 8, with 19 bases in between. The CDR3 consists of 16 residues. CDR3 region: CASSLKGRAERYEQFF. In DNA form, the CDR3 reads TGTGCCAGCAGCTTAAAGGGGAGAGCCGAGAGGTATGAGCAGTTCTTC.

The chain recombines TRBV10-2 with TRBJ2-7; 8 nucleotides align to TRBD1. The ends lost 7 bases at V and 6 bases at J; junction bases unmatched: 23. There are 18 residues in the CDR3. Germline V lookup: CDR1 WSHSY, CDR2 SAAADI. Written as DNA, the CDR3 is TGCGCCAGCACTCTAAGGGGACAGGTTTTTGGTTCTCCCGCCGAGCAGTACTTC. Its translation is CASTLRGQVFGSPAEQYF.

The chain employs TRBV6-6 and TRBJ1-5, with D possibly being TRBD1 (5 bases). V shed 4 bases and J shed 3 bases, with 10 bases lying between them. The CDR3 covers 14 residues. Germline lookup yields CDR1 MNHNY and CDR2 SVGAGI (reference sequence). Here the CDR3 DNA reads TGTGCCAGCAGTTGGGGACGGAACAATCAGCCCCAGCATTTT. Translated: CASSWGRNNQPQHF.

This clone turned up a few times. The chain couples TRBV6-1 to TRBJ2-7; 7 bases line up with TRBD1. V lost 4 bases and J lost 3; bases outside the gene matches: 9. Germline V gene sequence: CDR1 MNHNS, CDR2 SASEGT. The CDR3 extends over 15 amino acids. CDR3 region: CASSVERGHLYEQYF. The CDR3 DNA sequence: TGTGCCAGCAGTGTCGAGAGGGGGCACCTCTACGAGCAGTACTTC.